This T cell receptor beta chain was recovered during a study of somatic mutations in cytotoxic T cells in rheumatoid arthritis. The CDR3 is made up of 15 amino acids. Germline V gene lookup returns CDR1 MDHEN and CDR2 SYDVKM. V lost 6 bases, J lost 3 bases, and 9 bases stayed unmatched. Using immunoSEQ multiplex PCR, the repertoire was profiled, and TCRdb retains in-frame clones only, with some absent. The sample holds around 15,000 clones, approximately 80% seen once. The sequence was obtained from an adult with rheumatoid arthritis. The rearrangement links TRBV28 to TRBJ2-7; the match to TRBD1 covers 9 bases. The source material was CD8+ T cells sorted from blood. In DNA, the CDR3 is TGTGCCAGCAGGCCCCCCGGGACAGGGAGCTACGAGCAGTACTTC. Protein product: CASRPPGTGSYEQYF.